A selection of T cell receptor beta chains follows, all from one sample in a study of blood T cell repertoires in COVID-19. The data were produced by immunoSEQ multiplex PCR, yet TCRdb's version contains in-frame clones alone and is incomplete. The sample yields 88,000 or so clones, 70% to 90% seen once. The sequenced sample consisted of peripheral blood. Source of these receptors: a man between 60 and 70 years old with acute or convalescent COVID-19. CDR3s include the opening cysteine and the closing phenylalanine or tryptophan. Each record gives: V gene, clone size, D gene, J gene, CDR3 DNA, CDR3 protein. A D gene is named only where the DNA matches it firmly. Expanded clones get a size class; other rows say once, few or many, or leave the size out.

v_gene: TRBV7-2
abundance: -
d_gene: TRBD2
j_gene: TRBJ2-1
CDR3nt: TGTGCCAGCAGCCGCACTAGCGGGGGGGCTGGGGAGCAGTTCTTC
CDR3aa: CASSRTSGGAGEQFF

v_gene: TRBV18
abundance: -
d_gene: TRBD1
j_gene: TRBJ1-4
CDR3nt: TGTGCCAGCTCACCTCGGGACAGGGGATCATCAGCTAATGAAAAACTGTTTTTT
CDR3aa: CASSPRDRGSSANEKLFF

v_gene: TRBV7-2
abundance: -
d_gene: TRBD1
j_gene: TRBJ1-4
CDR3nt: TGTGCCAGCAGCCTCAGGACAGGCTTGGGAGATGAAAAACTGTTTTTT
CDR3aa: CASSLRTGLGDEKLFF

v_gene: TRBV5-1
abundance: once
d_gene: TRBD2
j_gene: TRBJ2-3
CDR3nt: TGCGCCAGCAGCTTGAGGCGGGAGCGAGGCACAGATACGCAGTATTTT
CDR3aa: CASSLRRERGTDTQYF

v_gene: TRBV15
abundance: once
d_gene: TRBD2
j_gene: TRBJ2-1
CDR3nt: TGTGCCACCAGAGGTTGGGAGCGGGAGCCTGAGCAGTTCTTC
CDR3aa: CATRGWEREPEQFF

v_gene: TRBV5-6
abundance: -
d_gene: TRBD2
j_gene: TRBJ2-7
CDR3nt: TGTGCCAGCAGCTTGGGGGGGACTAGTTTTGTCTACGAGCAGTACTTC
CDR3aa: CASSLGGTSFVYEQYF

v_gene: TRBV6-2/TRBV6-3
abundance: -
d_gene: -
j_gene: TRBJ2-5
CDR3nt: TGTGCCAGCAGTCGGTTTGAGACCCAGTACTTC
CDR3aa: CASSRFETQYF

v_gene: TRBV10-3
abundance: once
d_gene: -
j_gene: TRBJ1-5
CDR3nt: TGTGCCATCAGTGAGTCAGGAGAAAATCAGCCCCAGCATTTT
CDR3aa: CAISESGENQPQHF

v_gene: TRBV27
abundance: once
d_gene: TRBD2
j_gene: TRBJ2-3
CDR3nt: TGTGCCAGCAGTTTATCACTAGCGGGAGCAGATACGCAGTATTTT
CDR3aa: CASSLSLAGADTQYF

v_gene: TRBV12-3/TRBV12-4
abundance: -
d_gene: TRBD1
j_gene: TRBJ1-1
CDR3nt: TGTGCCAGCAGTTTGGACAGGGCACTCGAAGCTTTCTTT
CDR3aa: CASSLDRALEAFF

v_gene: TRBV6-6
abundance: -
d_gene: -
j_gene: TRBJ1-6
CDR3nt: TGTGCCAGCAGTTACTCACTGGTTACGGATTCACCCCTCCACTTT
CDR3aa: CASSYSLVTDSPLHF

v_gene: TRBV15
abundance: -
d_gene: TRBD1
j_gene: TRBJ1-2
CDR3nt: TGTGCCACCAGCACATACAGGGGGGGGTTTGGCTACACCTTC
CDR3aa: CATSTYRGGFGYTF

v_gene: TRBV19
abundance: -
d_gene: -
j_gene: TRBJ2-5
CDR3nt: TGTGCCAGTAGTATAGGGGACTTCGGCAGTGGAGAGACCCAGTACTTC
CDR3aa: CASSIGDFGSGETQYF

v_gene: TRBV19
abundance: few
d_gene: -
j_gene: TRBJ1-4
CDR3nt: TGTGCCAGTAGTCCCTCGGGACACCGTCAAGGGACTGAAAAACTGTTTTTT
CDR3aa: CASSPSGHRQGTEKLFF

v_gene: TRBV18
abundance: many
d_gene: -
j_gene: TRBJ1-2
CDR3nt: TGTGCCAGCTCACGGGACAAAAATAACTATGGCTACACCTTC
CDR3aa: CASSRDKNNYGYTF

v_gene: TRBV29-1
abundance: -
d_gene: -
j_gene: TRBJ1-5
CDR3nt: TGCAGCGTTACAGAAACACCCAATCAGCCCCAGCATTTT
CDR3aa: CSVTETPNQPQHF

v_gene: TRBV21-1
abundance: -
d_gene: -
j_gene: TRBJ2-5
CDR3nt: TGTGCCAGCAGCAAAGGGCCAGGGGGCAAAACCAAACAAGAGACCCAGTACTTC
CDR3aa: CASSKGPGGKTKQETQYF

v_gene: TRBV18
abundance: -
d_gene: -
j_gene: TRBJ2-2
CDR3nt: TGTGCCAGCTCACTCTTCCAGGACATTACCGGGGAGCTGTTTTTT
CDR3aa: CASSLFQDITGELFF

v_gene: TRBV5-1
abundance: -
d_gene: -
j_gene: TRBJ2-1
CDR3nt: TGCGCCAGCAGCGGGAATAGCGGCAACAATGAGCAGTTCTTC
CDR3aa: CASSGNSGNNEQFF

v_gene: TRBV5-4
abundance: -
d_gene: -
j_gene: TRBJ2-2
CDR3nt: TGTGCCAGCGGAACCGGGACAAAGAACACCGGGGAGCTGTTTTTT
CDR3aa: CASGTGTKNTGELFF

v_gene: TRBV7-8
abundance: -
d_gene: TRBD1
j_gene: TRBJ1-2
CDR3nt: TGTGCCAGCAGCACCCGGACAGGAGTATATGGCTACACCTTC
CDR3aa: CASSTRTGVYGYTF

v_gene: TRBV5-6
abundance: once
d_gene: -
j_gene: TRBJ1-6
CDR3nt: TGTGCCAGCAGCTCGGACATGGCCGATTCACCCCTCCACTTT
CDR3aa: CASSSDMADSPLHF

v_gene: TRBV15
abundance: -
d_gene: TRBD1
j_gene: TRBJ2-5
CDR3nt: TGTGCCACCAGTATGATGCCGGGACAGGGATGGATCTTACAAGAGACCCAGTACTTC
CDR3aa: CATSMMPGQGWILQETQYF

v_gene: TRBV7-2
abundance: -
d_gene: -
j_gene: TRBJ2-2
CDR3nt: TGTGCCAGCAGCTTAGAGGGGGGGACCGGGGAGCTGTTTTTT
CDR3aa: CASSLEGGTGELFF

v_gene: TRBV11-2
abundance: -
d_gene: TRBD2
j_gene: TRBJ2-2
CDR3nt: TGTGCCAGCAGCTATTCGGGAGGGCGTTACACCGGGGAGCTGTTTTTT
CDR3aa: CASSYSGGRYTGELFF

v_gene: TRBV6-1
abundance: -
d_gene: TRBD2
j_gene: TRBJ2-1
CDR3nt: TGTGCCAGCAGTGGGAAAACTAGCGGGGCCTTGACCTACAATGAGCAGTTCTTC
CDR3aa: CASSGKTSGALTYNEQFF

v_gene: TRBV7-8
abundance: -
d_gene: -
j_gene: TRBJ2-1
CDR3nt: TGTGCCAGCAGCTTAGCCACAGCCTCCAATGAGCAGTTCTTC
CDR3aa: CASSLATASNEQFF

v_gene: TRBV4-3
abundance: -
d_gene: -
j_gene: TRBJ2-5
CDR3nt: TGCGCCAGCAGCCAAATCTTAACAGGGCGCCAAGAGACCCAGTACTTC
CDR3aa: CASSQILTGRQETQYF

v_gene: TRBV6-5
abundance: -
d_gene: TRBD2
j_gene: TRBJ2-7
CDR3nt: TGTGCCAGCAGTCCTAGCGGGGGGCCCTACGAGCAGTACTTC
CDR3aa: CASSPSGGPYEQYF

v_gene: TRBV19
abundance: -
d_gene: -
j_gene: TRBJ2-1
CDR3nt: TGTGCCAGTAGTATTCTGGGGGCGGGTGAGCAGTTCTTC
CDR3aa: CASSILGAGEQFF

v_gene: TRBV28
abundance: -
d_gene: -
j_gene: TRBJ1-2
CDR3nt: TGTGCCAGCAGTTTCGGGCGGACAAACTATGGCTACACCTTC
CDR3aa: CASSFGRTNYGYTF

v_gene: TRBV20-1
abundance: -
d_gene: TRBD2
j_gene: TRBJ2-5
CDR3nt: TGCAGTGCTAGTCGCGCGGGGGGGCCAGAGACCCAGTACTTC
CDR3aa: CSASRAGGPETQYF

v_gene: TRBV11-2
abundance: -
d_gene: TRBD1
j_gene: TRBJ1-2
CDR3nt: TGTGCCAGCAGCCAAAGGGGACAGGGGGACTATGGCTACACCTTC
CDR3aa: CASSQRGQGDYGYTF

v_gene: TRBV11-3
abundance: -
d_gene: TRBD2
j_gene: TRBJ2-1
CDR3nt: TGTGCCAGCAGCCGACTAGCGGGGGAAAAGAGCTCCTACAATGAGCAGTTCTTC
CDR3aa: CASSRLAGEKSSYNEQFF

v_gene: TRBV4-1
abundance: few
d_gene: -
j_gene: TRBJ1-2
CDR3nt: TGCGCCAGCAGCCAAGAAATTCTTGGACAGAGGGGTAGGGGCTACACCTTC
CDR3aa: CASSQEILGQRGRGYTF

v_gene: TRBV5-6
abundance: -
d_gene: TRBD1
j_gene: TRBJ1-1
CDR3nt: TGTGCCAGCAGCGGTGACAGGGGGCAAACTGAAGCTTTCTTT
CDR3aa: CASSGDRGQTEAFF

v_gene: TRBV6-1
abundance: -
d_gene: TRBD2
j_gene: TRBJ2-3
CDR3nt: TGTGCCAGCAGTGCCCAATCTAGCGGGGGTGCAGATACGCAGTATTTT
CDR3aa: CASSAQSSGGADTQYF

v_gene: TRBV19
abundance: -
d_gene: TRBD2
j_gene: TRBJ2-3
CDR3nt: TGTGCCAGTAGAGGTTGGGCGGGGGGGAGCACAGATACGCAGTATTTT
CDR3aa: CASRGWAGGSTDTQYF

v_gene: TRBV19
abundance: -
d_gene: TRBD1
j_gene: TRBJ1-5
CDR3nt: TGTGCCACCTCTGACAGGGGTGGTCAGCCCCAGCATTTT
CDR3aa: CATSDRGGQPQHF

v_gene: TRBV2
abundance: once
d_gene: -
j_gene: TRBJ1-1
CDR3nt: TGTGCCAGCAGTGCCCAAATGAACACTGAAGCTTTCTTT
CDR3aa: CASSAQMNTEAFF